This TCR beta chain was recovered during a study of control samples from healthy donors and cancer patients. Data came from immunoSEQ multiplex PCR; TCRdb stores just in-frame clones and leaves some out. Of 90,000 to 100,000 clones listed, approximately 80% are singletons. Germline CDR1 SQVTM, CDR2 ANQGSEA. With V trimmed by 4 bases and J by 7 bases, 9 bases remained unmatched. The CDR3 has 13 amino acids. V gene TRBV29-1 combines with J gene TRBJ2-7, with 8 bases identical to TRBD2. The sequencing input was blood. The clonotype was recovered from a young woman in good health. CDR3 sequence (DNA): TGCAGCGTTGCGACGGGGGGGCAGGTGGAGCAGTACTTC. It translates to CSVATGGQVEQYF.